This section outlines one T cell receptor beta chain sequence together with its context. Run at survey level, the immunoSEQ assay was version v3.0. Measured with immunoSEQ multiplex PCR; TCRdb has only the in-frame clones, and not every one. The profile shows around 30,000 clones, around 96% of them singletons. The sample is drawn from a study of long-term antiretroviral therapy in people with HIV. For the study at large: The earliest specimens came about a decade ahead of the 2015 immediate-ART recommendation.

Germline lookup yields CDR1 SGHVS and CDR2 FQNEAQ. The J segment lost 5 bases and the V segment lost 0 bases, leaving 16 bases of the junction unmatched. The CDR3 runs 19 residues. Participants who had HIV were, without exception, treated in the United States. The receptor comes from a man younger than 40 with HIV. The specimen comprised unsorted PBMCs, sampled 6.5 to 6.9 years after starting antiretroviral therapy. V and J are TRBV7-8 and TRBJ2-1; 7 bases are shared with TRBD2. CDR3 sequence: CASSLARAGAPFNDNEQFF. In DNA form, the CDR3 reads TGTGCCAGCAGCTTAGCGCGGGCGGGAGCCCCTTTTAACGACAATGAGCAGTTCTTC.